These 13 T cell receptor beta chains were sequenced from one sample in a study of radiotherapy plus CTLA-4 blockade in lung cancer. The table came from immunoSEQ multiplex PCR; TCRdb's copy has only in-frame clones and leaves some out. The sample has 50,000 to 65,000 clones; around 79% are singletons. The sequenced sample was peripheral blood, obtained from a patient treated with radiotherapy plus ipilimumab. The receptors here all came from a human donor with non-small cell lung cancer who had a complete response to radiotherapy plus ipilimumab.

The gene calls are TRBV19 and TRBJ1-1; the D is unclear. Germline V CDR1 and CDR2: LNHDA, SQIVND (reference sequence). This CDR3 has 14 residues. Trimming took 1 base from V and 5 from J, leaving 11 bases between them. The CDR3 spells CASSIGTGVTEAFF. The DNA of the CDR3 is TGTGCCAGTAGTATAGGAACCGGGGTTACTGAAGCTTTCTTT.

The genes are TRBV7-2 and TRBJ1-5; 9 nucleotides match TRBD1. Germline values: CDR1 SGHTA, CDR2 FQGNSA. Germline trimming cut 3 bases from V and 0 bases from J; bases unmatched to any gene: 9. This CDR3 spans 18 amino acids. DNA of the CDR3: TGTGCCAGCAGCTTTAGACCGACAGGGGGATATAGCAATCAGCCCCAGCATTTT. Translated: CASSFRPTGGYSNQPQHF.

DNA for the CDR3: TGTGCCAGCAACCTTAGCGGGAGGGGGATAAATACGCAGTATTTT. Its translation is CASNLSGRGINTQYF. The V gene is TRBV27, the J gene TRBJ2-3, with 11 bases aligning to TRBD2. Germline trimming cut 7 bases from V and 7 bases from J; bases unmatched to any gene: 10. The germline V gene has CDR1 MNHEY and CDR2 SMNVEV (reference sequence). The CDR3 has 15 residues.

V is TRBV6-5 and J is TRBJ2-1, with D possibly TRBD2 on 6 matching bases. This CDR3 contains 15 residues. The V end was cut by 7 bases, the J end by 6 bases, with 19 bases between. The germline V gene has CDR1 MNHEY and CDR2 SVGAGI. CDR3 protein: CASTHEAGRLNEQFF. The DNA for the CDR3 is TGTGCCAGCACACACGAGGCGGGAAGGCTCAATGAGCAGTTCTTC.

CDR3 in amino acids: CATQRGGGNEKLFF. The CDR3 nucleotides read TGTGCCACTCAACGGGGGGGTGGTAATGAAAAACTGTTTTTT. The chain recombines TRBV10-3 with TRBJ1-4, with D possibly matching TRBD1 (5 bases). V was clipped by 10 bases and J by 4 bases, with 16 bases between them. This CDR3 comprises 14 residues. The germline V gene encodes CDR1 ENHRY and CDR2 SYGVKD.

This clone came up a few times. This chain joins TRBV19 and TRBJ1-2; 7 nucleotides match TRBD1. V was pared by 5 bases and J by 1 base, with 7 bases of the junction left unmatched. CDR3 length: 15 amino acids. CDR1 and CDR2 (germline): LNHDA, SQIVND (reference sequence). The chain's CDR3 is CASSVTGQFNYGYTF. DNA for the CDR3: TGTGCCAGTAGTGTCACGGGACAGTTTAACTATGGCTACACCTTC.

The chain joins TRBV2 to TRBJ1-4; 12 nucleotides align to TRBD1. The trim removed 7 bases at V and 7 bases at J, leaving 4 bases unmatched. CDR1 SNHLY and CDR2 FYNNEI come from the germline V gene. This CDR3 has 14 amino acids. CDR3 loop: CASTGTGGPEKLFF. The CDR3, as DNA: TGTGCCAGCACAGGGACAGGGGGCCCTGAAAAACTGTTTTTT.

This rearrangement joins TRBV7-2 to TRBJ1-3; 8 bases agree with TRBD1. The CDR3 length is 19 residues. The germline V gene has CDR1 SGHTA and CDR2 FQGNSA. J was trimmed by 0 bases and V by 0 bases; bases with no gene match: 10. The CDR3 loop reads CASSLAGTGITISGNTIYF. CDR3 bases: TGTGCCAGCAGCTTAGCCGGGACAGGTATTACCATCTCTGGAAACACCATATATTTT.

The CDR3 nucleotides read TGTGCCAGCCGACCCCCGGGAATTTCGGATAAAAAACTGTTTTTT. Translating gives CASRPPGISDKKLFF. This chain joins TRBV6-6 and TRBJ1-4; D ambiguous. The V gene's germline CDR1 is MNHNY and CDR2 SVGAGI (reference sequence). The CDR3 extends over 15 amino acids. V lost 8 bases and J lost 9, with 22 bases in between.

CDR3 DNA: TGCGCCAGCAGCTCCGGGCTGTATTTTCAGGGAGGCATGAACACTGAAGCTTTCTTT. Translating it yields CASSSGLYFQGGMNTEAFF. The rearrangement uses TRBV5-1 and TRBJ1-1; a possible D gene is TRBD1 (5 bases). The CDR3 extends over 19 amino acids. CDR1 is SGHRS, CDR2 YFSETQ, per germline. Deletions cut 3 bases from V and 0 bases from J, with 24 bases between.

The rearrangement joins TRBV7-9 to TRBJ1-2, with D unresolved. The CDR3 totals 14 residues. The V end lost 6 bases, the J end lost 6 bases, and 17 bases lay between the germline ends. Germline CDR1 SEHNR, CDR2 FQNEAQ (reference sequence). The CDR3 reads CASSYTMEVDGYTF. DNA for the CDR3: TGTGCCAGCAGTTACACGATGGAGGTGGATGGCTACACCTTC.

This clone was recorded once. This chain joins TRBV5-1 and TRBJ1-1, with 8 bases fitting TRBD1. The CDR3 extends over 14 amino acids. Germline values: CDR1 SGHRS, CDR2 YFSETQ. V lost 2 bases and J lost 6; bases outside the gene matches: 6. DNA for the CDR3: TGCGCCAGCAGCTTAGATCAGGGGGCGGCTGAAGCTTTCTTT. Protein sequence: CASSLDQGAAEAFF.

The rearrangement joins TRBV7-9 to TRBJ2-5; TRBD2 agrees at 9 bases. CDR3 length: 16 residues. Germline assignment: CDR1 SEHNR and CDR2 FQNEAQ (reference sequence). Trimming cost V 3 bases and J 2 bases; bases outside gene matches: 7. CDR3 sequence: CASSFIAGDKQETQYF. The CDR3 DNA sequence: TGTGCCAGCAGCTTTATAGCGGGAGATAAACAAGAGACCCAGTACTTC.